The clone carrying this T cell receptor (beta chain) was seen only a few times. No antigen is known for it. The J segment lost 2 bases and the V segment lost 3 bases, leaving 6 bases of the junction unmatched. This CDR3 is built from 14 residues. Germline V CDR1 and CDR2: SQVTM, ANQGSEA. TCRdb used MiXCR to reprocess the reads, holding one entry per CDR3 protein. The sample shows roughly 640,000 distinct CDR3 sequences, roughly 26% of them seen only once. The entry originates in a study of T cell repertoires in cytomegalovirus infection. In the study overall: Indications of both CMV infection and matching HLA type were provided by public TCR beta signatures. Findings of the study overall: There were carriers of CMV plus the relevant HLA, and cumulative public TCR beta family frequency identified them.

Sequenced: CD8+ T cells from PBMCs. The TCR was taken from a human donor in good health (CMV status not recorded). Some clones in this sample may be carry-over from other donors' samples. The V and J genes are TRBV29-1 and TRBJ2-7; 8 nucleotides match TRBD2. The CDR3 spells CSVEGGGKTYEQYF. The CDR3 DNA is TGCAGCGTTGAGGGCGGGGGGAAAACCTACGAGCAGTACTTC.